The clone carrying this TCR beta chain was counted only a few times. These data originate in a study of tumor-infiltrating lymphocytes in oesophageal squamous cell carcinoma. The V gene's germline CDR1 is SGHTA and CDR2 FQGTGA. This CDR3 spans 13 amino acids. TCRdb re-called the PCR reads through MiXCR, storing one row per CDR3 protein. The table includes 15,000 to 20,000 distinct CDR3 sequences, approximately 43% detected once. Sequencing was done on a sample of blood. This sequence originates from a female donor with esophageal squamous cell carcinoma. The rearrangement uses TRBV7-3 and TRBJ2-1; D is uncertain. The DNA end is a closer match to TRBJ2-5, so the J assignment may be wrong. CDR3 in DNA: TGTGCCAGCAGCTTAATACAGCAAGAGACCCAGTACTTC. Its protein is CASSLIQQETQYF.